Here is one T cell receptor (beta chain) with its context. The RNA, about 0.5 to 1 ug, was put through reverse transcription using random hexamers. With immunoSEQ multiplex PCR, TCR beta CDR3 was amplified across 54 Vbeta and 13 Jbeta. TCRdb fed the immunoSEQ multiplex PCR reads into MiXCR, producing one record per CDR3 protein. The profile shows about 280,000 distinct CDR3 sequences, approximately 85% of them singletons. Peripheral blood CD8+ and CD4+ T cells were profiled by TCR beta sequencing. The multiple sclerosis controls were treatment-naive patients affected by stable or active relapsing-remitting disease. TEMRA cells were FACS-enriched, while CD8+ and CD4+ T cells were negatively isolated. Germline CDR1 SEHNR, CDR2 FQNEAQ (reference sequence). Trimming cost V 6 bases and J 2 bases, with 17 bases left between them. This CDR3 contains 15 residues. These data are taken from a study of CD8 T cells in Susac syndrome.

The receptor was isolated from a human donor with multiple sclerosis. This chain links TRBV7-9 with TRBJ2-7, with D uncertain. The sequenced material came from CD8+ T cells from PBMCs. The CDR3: CASRPPLGLPYEQYF. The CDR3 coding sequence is TGTGCCAGCAGGCCCCCCCTCGGTCTTCCCTACGAGCAGTACTTC. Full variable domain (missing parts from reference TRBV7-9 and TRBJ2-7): DTGVSQNPRHKITKRGQNVTFRCDPISEHNRLYWYRQTLGQGPEFLTYFQNEAQLEKSRLLSDRFSAERPKGSFSTLEIQRTEQGDSAMYLCASRPPLGLPYEQYFGPGTRLTVT.